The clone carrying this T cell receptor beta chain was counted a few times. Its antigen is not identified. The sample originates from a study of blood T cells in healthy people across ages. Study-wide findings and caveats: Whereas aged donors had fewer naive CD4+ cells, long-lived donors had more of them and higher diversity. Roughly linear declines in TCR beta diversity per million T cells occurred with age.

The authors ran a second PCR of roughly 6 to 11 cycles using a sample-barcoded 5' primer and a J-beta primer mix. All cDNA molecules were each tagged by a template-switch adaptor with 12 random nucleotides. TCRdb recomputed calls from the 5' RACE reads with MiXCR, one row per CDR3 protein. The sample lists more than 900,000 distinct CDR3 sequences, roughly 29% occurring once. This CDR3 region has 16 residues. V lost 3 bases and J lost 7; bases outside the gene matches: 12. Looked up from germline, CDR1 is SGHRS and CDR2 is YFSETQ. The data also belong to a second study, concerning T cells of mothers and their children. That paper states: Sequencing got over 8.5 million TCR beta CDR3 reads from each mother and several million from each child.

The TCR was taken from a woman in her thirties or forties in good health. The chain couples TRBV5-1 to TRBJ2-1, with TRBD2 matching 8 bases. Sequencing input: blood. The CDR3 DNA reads TGCGCCAGCAGCTGGACAGCGGGGGTCCCTCGGAATGAGCAGTTCTTC. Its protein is CASSWTAGVPRNEQFF.